This T cell receptor (beta chain) stems from a study of T cells after posttransplantation cyclophosphamide. The V gene's germline CDR1 is MNHEY and CDR2 SMNVEV (reference sequence). The CDR3 is made up of 15 amino acids. With 0 bases removed from V and 9 bases from J, the gap between germline ends came to 15 bases. Study-wide results and caveats: Later post-transplant blood repertoires were often dominated by donor CD8+ memory clones. Recipient CMV seropositivity and CMV reactivation strongly tracked TRB clonality.

Profiling relied on immunoSEQ multiplex PCR, and the TCRdb table lists in-frame clones only, not all of them. The sample includes tens of thousands of clones, 95% to 98% of them seen just once. Cells defined as naive were viable CD3+CD4+ or CD3+CD8+ and CCR7+CD45RA+CD45RO-CD95-CD27+CD28+. Of note for this clone: The antigen is unknown.

V is TRBV27 and J is TRBJ2-1, with D tentatively TRBD2 (6 bases). The receptor was derived from a man in his forties in good health, CMV-negative, and a related stem cell transplant donor. Sequencing input: naive CD4+ T cells sorted from PBMCs. CDR3 DNA: TGTGCCAGCAGTTTATCACCGACTAGGTATTCTGAGCAGTTCTTC. This gives the protein CASSLSPTRYSEQFF.